This T cell receptor beta chain was identified in a study of blood T cells in healthy people across ages (dated by TCRdb to between 2014 and 2017). About the investigation overall: In model experiments, template switching captured about one uniquely barcoded TCR beta cDNA molecule for every two T cells. To track age-related changes in TCR beta repertoire diversity, the study relied on deep sequencing normalized with unique cDNA molecular identifiers. The donors were divided into four age groups: young (average approximately 17 years), middle-aged (almost 40), aged (approximately 59) and long-lived (about 84). To avoid experimental bias, donors of different ages were distributed randomly across sequencing lanes. Two additional independent replicas of 1 million unique cDNA reads from the same blood draw were analyzed for two donors (one aged 18 to 30 and one aged 80 or older).

Overall results and qualifications from the work: Estimates of total diversity based on one million sequenced T cells were considered lower bounds and underestimates. Because profiling used bulk unsorted PBMCs, naive and antigen-experienced compartments could not be compared conclusively. Observed TCR beta diversity per million T cells fell roughly linearly with age, and a significant reduction was already apparent by age roughly 40. Compared with the aged group, more naive CD4+ T cells, fewer expanded clones and increased TCR diversity were shown by the long-lived group, suggesting age selection. Because donor CMV infection status was unknown, age-related changes in expanded clonotypes were potentially confounded. A strong correlation was found between observed TCR beta diversity and the percentage of naive T cells measured by flow cytometry.

Donors were 39 systemically healthy Caucasian individuals from Russia aged roughly 6 to 90 years. Roughly 9.5 milliliters of peripheral blood were drawn from each donor into EDTA-treated Vacutainer tubes. Ficoll-Paque density-gradient centrifugation was used to isolate PBMCs, with at least 6 million per sample. Total RNA, at least 6 micrograms per sample, was extracted from PBMCs with Trizol reagent. For every donor, an aliquot of PBMCs went through flow cytometry to measure the percentages of naive CD45RAhigh/CD27high T cells. From cysteine to phenylalanine, the CDR3 is 16 amino acids long. Kept here is only the CDR3 DNA, which spans 48 bases and is read in frame from base 1. Trimming takes 4 bases off V and 0 bases off J; junction bases not matched to a gene: 3. The germline V gene (reference sequence) sets CDR1 to LGHDT and CDR2 to YNNKEL. The library was obtained by 5' RACE. For sequencing, an Illumina HiSeq 2500 was employed. A second PCR of about 6 to 12 cycles was run with a J-beta primer mix and a sample-barcoded 5' primer. A template-switch 5' adaptor carrying 12 random nucleotides introduced a unique molecular identifier onto each TCR beta cDNA molecule. Each sample yielded at least 2.5 million CDR3-containing paired-end reads. All of the RNA was converted into first-strand cDNA using the Mint cDNA synthesis kit, with a TRBC-specific oligonucleotide serving as the primer. After uracil-DNA glycosylase treatment, a first 18-cycle PCR used universal primers M1SS and BC2_uni_R on all cDNA. The study's processing was this. Normalization of each sample was performed by random selection of 1 million high-quality reads, each carrying a distinct molecular identifier. Instead of being binned into consensus sequences, reads that shared molecular identifiers were thrown out. CDR3 identification, clonotype clustering and error correction used MiTCR with a Q25 quality threshold and the strictest error-elimination algorithm. A nonparametric unseen species model using Euler transformation provided a lower-bound estimate of total TCR beta diversity. TCRdb redid the processing of the public reads, applying fastp at Q25 and MiXCR, and retained in-frame beta chains. Merged by CDR3 protein, the rows form single entries marked with the most common genes and DNA. These V and J calls originate from TCRdb's pipeline instead of the authors' own analysis. The sample table records hundreds of thousands of distinct CDR3 sequences; 40% to 50% of these occur just once. The ten largest clones represent about 30% of the sample.

Remarks on this clonotype: The target of this receptor is not known. It has no much larger one-base neighbor in the sample; base qualities were not kept.

This TCR was recovered from a man older than 75 in good health. Material: blood. The sequence joins TRBV3-1 to TRBJ2-5, with 12 central nucleotides matching TRBD2. In nucleotides, the sequence is TGTGCCAGCAGCCCGACTAGCGGGGGCTACCAAGAGACCCAGTACTTC. It codes for CASSPTSGGYQETQYF.